Listed below are T cell receptor beta chains from one sample, sequenced in a study of T cells in Graves' hyperthyroidism and ophthalmopathy. TCRdb ran MiXCR on the multiplex PCR reads and lists one entry per CDR3 protein. The table shows hundreds of thousands of distinct CDR3 sequences, with approximately 13% occurring only once. Source material: blood. The receptor source for this set is a woman in her twenties or thirties with Graves' hyperthyroidism that later progressed to Graves' ophthalmopathy. The CDR3 runs from the conserved cysteine through the conserved F or W. Fields, in order: clone size, V gene, J gene, D gene, CDR3 DNA, CDR3 protein. The D gene is left open where the match is weak. Not all rows give a size; the values are once, few, many and, for expanded clones, a class.

size: many
V: TRBV19
J: TRBJ2-2
D: TRBD2
DNA: TGTGCCAGTAGTACCTCCCGGACTAGCGAGACCGGGGAGCTGTTTTTT
CDR3: CASSTSRTSETGELFF

size: many
V: TRBV7-2
J: TRBJ2-7
D: .
DNA: TGTGCCAGCAGCTCACAGGGCTCTGCCCAGGGGCAGTACTTC
CDR3: CASSSQGSAQGQYF

size: few
V: TRBV7-6
J: TRBJ1-6
D: .
DNA: TGTGCCAGCAGCACTGGTCCTGATTCACCCCTCCACTTT
CDR3: CASSTGPDSPLHF

size: few
V: TRBV27
J: TRBJ2-2
D: .
DNA: TGTGCCACGCAGGGCCTAGTGGACGGGGAGCTGTTTTTT
CDR3: CATQGLVDGELFF

size: .
V: TRBV3-1
J: TRBJ2-2
D: .
DNA: TGTGCCAGCAGCCAAACTGTGGGACAGAACACCGGGGAGCTGTTTTTT
CDR3: CASSQTVGQNTGELFF

size: .
V: TRBV4-1
J: TRBJ2-3
D: .
DNA: TGCGCCAGCAGCCATTATCGGGGAGATACGCAGTATTTT
CDR3: CASSHYRGDTQYF

size: few
V: TRBV28
J: TRBJ2-7
D: .
DNA: TGTGCCAGCAGCGGGAATAGGGAGGAGCAGTACTTC
CDR3: CASSGNREEQYF

size: many
V: TRBV24-1
J: TRBJ2-5
D: .
DNA: TGTGCCACCGCAGGCAGCCAAGAGACCCAGTACTTC
CDR3: CATAGSQETQYF

size: many
V: TRBV20-1
J: TRBJ2-3
D: .
DNA: TGCAGTGCTAGAGATCCCTCTTCTAGCACAGATACGCAGTATTTT
CDR3: CSARDPSSSTDTQYF

size: once
V: TRBV10-1
J: TRBJ2-3
D: TRBD1
DNA: TGCGCCAGCACATCCGGGACAGGGGAATCAGATACGCAGTATTTT
CDR3: CASTSGTGESDTQYF

size: many
V: TRBV10-3
J: TRBJ2-3
D: TRBD1
DNA: TGTGCCATTGCCGGGACAGGTAGCACAGATACGCAGTATTTT
CDR3: CAIAGTGSTDTQYF

size: many
V: TRBV11-3
J: TRBJ2-7
D: TRBD1
DNA: TGTGCCAGCAGCCCCGACAGGGGTCTGGCCTACGAGCAGTACTTC
CDR3: CASSPDRGLAYEQYF

size: many
V: TRBV5-1
J: TRBJ2-7
D: TRBD2
DNA: TGCGCCAGCAGCCCGGGGACTACCCCCTACGAGCAGTACTTC
CDR3: CASSPGTTPYEQYF

size: many
V: TRBV11-2
J: TRBJ2-7
D: TRBD1
DNA: TGTGCCAGCAGCTTCAGACAGGGTCCATCGTGGGGGCAGTACTTC
CDR3: CASSFRQGPSWGQYF

size: many
V: TRBV27
J: TRBJ1-2
D: .
DNA: TGTGCCAGCAGTTCCAGGGGTGTCTATGGCTACACCTTC
CDR3: CASSSRGVYGYTF

size: few
V: TRBV28
J: TRBJ2-5
D: .
DNA: TGTGCCAGCAGTCCGACGCCGGGGAGTGGGACCCAGTACTTC
CDR3: CASSPTPGSGTQYF

size: few
V: TRBV29-1
J: TRBJ2-7
D: .
DNA: TGCAGCGTCGCTTTGAGCGGGTCTGGCTCCTACGAGCAGTACTTC
CDR3: CSVALSGSGSYEQYF

size: .
V: TRBV4-1
J: TRBJ2-7
D: .
DNA: TGCGCCAGCAGCCAAGATAACTACTACGAGCAGTACTTC
CDR3: CASSQDNYYEQYF

size: many
V: TRBV28
J: TRBJ1-5
D: .
DNA: TGTGCCAGCAGTTTGAGGTTCCAGGGATATCAGCCCCAGCATTTT
CDR3: CASSLRFQGYQPQHF

size: many
V: TRBV6-5
J: TRBJ2-5
D: TRBD1
DNA: TGTGCCAGCAGTTACTCAGCAGGGGGCCAAGAGACCCAGTACTTC
CDR3: CASSYSAGGQETQYF

size: many
V: TRBV10-3
J: TRBJ2-7
D: .
DNA: TGTGCCATCAGTGATGGGGGCGAGCAGTACTTC
CDR3: CAISDGGEQYF

size: many
V: TRBV20-1
J: TRBJ2-7
D: .
DNA: TGCAGTGCTCGGGATTTTTCCTACGAGCAGTACTTC
CDR3: CSARDFSYEQYF

size: .
V: TRBV3-1
J: TRBJ1-2
D: .
DNA: TGTGCCAGCAGCCTTAGGGACGCACGGGGCTACACCTTC
CDR3: CASSLRDARGYTF

size: .
V: TRBV11-2
J: TRBJ2-7
D: TRBD2
DNA: TGTGCCAGCACCCTCCTTGAAGGGACTAGCGGCTCCTACGAGCAGTACTTC
CDR3: CASTLLEGTSGSYEQYF

size: many
V: TRBV27
J: TRBJ2-7
D: .
DNA: TGTGCCAGCAGCCCTCCTGGATTTACAGGGCTCGAGCAGTACTTC
CDR3: CASSPPGFTGLEQYF

size: many
V: TRBV28
J: TRBJ1-1
D: .
DNA: TGTGCCAGCATTTACAACACTGAAGCTTTCTTT
CDR3: CASIYNTEAFF

size: .
V: TRBV7-9
J: TRBJ2-2
D: .
DNA: TGTGCCAGCAGCTTCGCTAGACCGAACACCGGGGAGCTGTTTTTT
CDR3: CASSFARPNTGELFF

size: many
V: TRBV12-3/TRBV12-4
J: TRBJ2-1
D: .
DNA: TGTGCCAGCAAACAAGGACAGAGCTCCTACAATGAGCAGTTCTTC
CDR3: CASKQGQSSYNEQFF

size: many
V: TRBV28
J: TRBJ2-2
D: TRBD2
DNA: TGTGCCAGCAGCGAGCGGGACTCCCTCACCGGGGAGCTGTTTTTT
CDR3: CASSERDSLTGELFF

size: many
V: TRBV20-1
J: TRBJ2-3
D: TRBD2
DNA: TGCAGTGCTAGCTCTGCGGGAGGCGCAGATACGCAGTATTTT
CDR3: CSASSAGGADTQYF

size: once
V: TRBV7-8
J: TRBJ1-1
D: TRBD1
DNA: TGTGCCAGCAGCTCGGATAAGGGACAGCCTGAAGCTTTCTTT
CDR3: CASSSDKGQPEAFF

size: many
V: TRBV28
J: TRBJ1-4
D: TRBD1
DNA: TGTGCCAGCAACACCGACAGGGGTTTCGAAAAACTGTTTTTT
CDR3: CASNTDRGFEKLFF

size: many
V: TRBV12-3/TRBV12-4
J: TRBJ2-2
D: .
DNA: TGTGCCTCCTACCTGTTAGCGTTGAAGAAGACCGGGGAGCTGTTTTTT
CDR3: CASYLLALKKTGELFF

size: .
V: TRBV7-9
J: TRBJ1-3
D: TRBD1
DNA: TGTGCCAGCAGCTTCCCCCCGCAGGGGGGGAACACCATATATTTT
CDR3: CASSFPPQGGNTIYF

size: once
V: TRBV6-1
J: TRBJ1-2
D: .
DNA: TGTGCCAGCAGATCAGGGTCGAGAGGCTACACCTTC
CDR3: CASRSGSRGYTF

size: few
V: TRBV7-9
J: TRBJ2-5
D: TRBD1
DNA: TGTGCCAGCAGCCCGCAAGCTGGACAGGGGCAAGAGACCCAGTACTTC
CDR3: CASSPQAGQGQETQYF

size: few
V: TRBV13
J: TRBJ1-6
D: .
DNA: TGTGCCAGCAGCTTAGGCCTTGACGGTCATAATTCACCCCTCCACTTT
CDR3: CASSLGLDGHNSPLHF

size: many
V: TRBV5-1
J: TRBJ2-7
D: TRBD1
DNA: TGCGCCAGCAGCCCTACCGGGACAGGGAAACCATACGAGCAGTACTTC
CDR3: CASSPTGTGKPYEQYF

size: many
V: TRBV5-1
J: TRBJ1-5
D: .
DNA: TGCGCCAGCAGCTTGGGACAGAAACAGCCCCAGCATTTT
CDR3: CASSLGQKQPQHF

size: many
V: TRBV28
J: TRBJ2-1
D: .
DNA: TGTGCCAGCAGACTAGGGGGAAATGAGCAGTTCTTC
CDR3: CASRLGGNEQFF